Listed below are T cell receptor beta chains from one sample, sequenced in a study of blood T cell repertoires in COVID-19. Using immunoSEQ multiplex PCR, the repertoire was profiled, and TCRdb retains in-frame clones only, with some absent. The table records about 220,000 clones, approximately 91% of them present only once. The sequencing input was peripheral blood. The receptor source for this set is a man aged 35 to 55 with acute or convalescent COVID-19. Each CDR3 is given with its conserved first and last residue. The order of the fields is D gene, clone size, J gene, V gene, CDR3 DNA, CDR3 protein. A D gene is named only where the DNA matches it firmly. Size tells how often a clone was seen (once, few, many) or the class of an expanded clone, and some rows leave it out.

>-|-|TRBJ1-1|TRBV6-5
TGTGCCAGCAGTCCACAGGGCGCCATGAACACTGAAGCTTTCTTT
CASSPQGAMNTEAFF
>TRBD1|-|TRBJ2-4|TRBV5-4
TGTGCCAGCAGCCCCCCGGGACAGGGGGACGGGGCCAAAAACATTCAGTACTTC
CASSPPGQGDGAKNIQYF
>TRBD2|-|TRBJ2-7|TRBV5-1
TGCGCCAGCAGCACACTAAGCGGGGGTTCTCCCTACGAGCAGTACTTC
CASSTLSGGSPYEQYF
>-|few|TRBJ2-7|TRBV4-2
TGTGCCAGCAGCCAAGAGGGGGCAACTATATCCTACGAGCAGTACTTC
CASSQEGATISYEQYF
>-|-|TRBJ2-4|TRBV9
TGTGCCAGCAGCGTAGGAGGGCTTACCAAAAACATTCAGTACTTC
CASSVGGLTKNIQYF
>-|-|TRBJ1-1|TRBV10-2
TGCGCCAGCAGTGATGAGGGTGAAGCTTTCTTT
CASSDEGEAFF
>TRBD1|-|TRBJ2-1|TRBV9
TGTGCCAGCAGCGTAGCGGGACAGGGTGGGGTTGAGCAGTTCTTC
CASSVAGQGGVEQFF
>TRBD2|-|TRBJ2-3|TRBV27
TGTGCCAGCAGTTCCATAACTAGCGGGAGTAATACGCAGTATTTT
CASSSITSGSNTQYF
>TRBD2|few|TRBJ2-2|TRBV5-5
TGTGCCAGCACTGCGCCTAGCGGGATCGGGGAGCTGTTTTTT
CASTAPSGIGELFF
>-|few|TRBJ1-5|TRBV10-3
TGTGCCATCAGTGAGGCGACAGTTAATCAGCCCCAGCATTTT
CAISEATVNQPQHF
>TRBD1|-|TRBJ2-2|TRBV28
TGTGCCAGTGACAGGGGGCTTAACACCGGGGAGCTGTTTTTT
CASDRGLNTGELFF
>TRBD1|-|TRBJ1-4|TRBV14
TGTGCCAGCAGCCAAGACAGGGGGTCACAGAATGAAAAACTGTTTTTT
CASSQDRGSQNEKLFF
>TRBD2|-|TRBJ2-1|TRBV3-1/TRBV3-2
TGTGCCAGCAGCCCCCGGGCGGGGGGGCACAATGAGCAGTTCTTC
CASSPRAGGHNEQFF
>TRBD1|once|TRBJ2-1|TRBV5-5
TGTGCCAGCAGCCCTACTTTGGGGACAGGGGGATACAATGAGCAGTTCTTC
CASSPTLGTGGYNEQFF
>TRBD2|-|TRBJ2-7|TRBV7-2
TGTGCCAGCAGCTCTCTAGCGGAACTTAACTACGAGCAGTACTTC
CASSSLAELNYEQYF
>-|-|TRBJ1-2|TRBV4-2
TGTGCCAGCGGACCTGACAGGTTCTATGGCTACACCTTC
CASGPDRFYGYTF
>-|-|TRBJ2-1|TRBV3-1/TRBV3-2
TGTGCCAGCAGCCAAGATCTTGGGCGGGCGCATGGTGAGCAGTTCTTC
CASSQDLGRAHGEQFF
>-|-|TRBJ2-5|TRBV13
TGTGCCAGCAGCTTCCGGGAGACCCAGTACTTC
CASSFRETQYF
>-|-|TRBJ2-3|TRBV27
TGTGCCAGCAGTTCCTTTAGCACAGATACGCAGTATTTT
CASSSFSTDTQYF
>TRBD1|few|TRBJ1-4|TRBV6-5
TGTGCCAGCAGTTACACGACAGGGAATAATGAAAAACTGTTTTTT
CASSYTTGNNEKLFF
>TRBD1|-|TRBJ2-5|TRBV30
TGTGCCTGGAGTGTATCCAGGGGGTTGGAGACCCAGTACTTC
CAWSVSRGLETQYF
>TRBD2|once|TRBJ2-7|TRBV13
TGTGCCAGCAGCCTAGGGACTAGCAATCCCTACGAGCAGTACTTC
CASSLGTSNPYEQYF
>-|-|TRBJ1-4|TRBV5-5
TGTGCCAGCCGTCCAGTACCTGCAACTAATGAAAAACTGTTTTTT
CASRPVPATNEKLFF
>TRBD2|few|TRBJ2-7|TRBV5-1
TGCGCCAGCAGCCCCTGGACTAGCTACGAGCAGTACTTC
CASSPWTSYEQYF
>TRBD2|once|TRBJ2-3|TRBV27
TGTGCCAGCAGAGAGACTAGCGGGCGATGGGGCACAGATACGCAGTATTTT
CASRETSGRWGTDTQYF
>-|-|TRBJ1-1|TRBV28
TGTGCCAGTAAGGAGCTGATGAACACTGAAGCTTTCTTT
CASKELMNTEAFF
>-|-|TRBJ1-3|TRBV5-1
TGCGCCAGCAGCTTGGCTGGGACAAGACTCTCTGGAAACACCATATATTTT
CASSLAGTRLSGNTIYF
>TRBD2|-|TRBJ2-1|TRBV5-6
TGTGCCAGCAGCTTGTATGGGGGAGGGGACAATGAGCAGTTCTTC
CASSLYGGGDNEQFF
>-|once|TRBJ2-7|TRBV5-1
TGCGCCAGCAGAATAGCCAAAGTCGGGCAGTACTTC
CASRIAKVGQYF
>-|-|TRBJ2-1|TRBV4-1
TGCGCCAGCAGATCATGGACAGGAGGGTCTTTCCGCGGGCAGTTCTTC
CASRSWTGGSFRGQFF